Each of the 14 T cell receptor beta chains below was sequenced from the same sample in a study of shared clonotypes between healthy human individuals. Assay used: immunoSEQ multiplex PCR; TCRdb lists only in-frame clones, some missing. The table lists hundreds of thousands of clones, less than 97% of them singletons. Naive CD8 cells were CD45RO-negative, positively selected for CCR7, excluding terminally differentiated effector memory CD45RA+ cells. The sample consisted of naive CD8+ T cells sorted from blood. All receptors derive from a woman aged 25 to 45 in good health.

This chain uses TRBV11-2 with TRBJ1-2, with D perhaps TRBD1 (6 bases). Germline CDR1 SGHAT, CDR2 FQNNGV. The CDR3 runs to 14 residues. Trimming cost V 4 bases and J 6 bases, with 15 bases left between them. The CDR3 region is CASSSGTGFNGYTF. CDR3 nucleotides: TGTGCCAGCAGCTCCGGTACAGGGTTTAATGGCTACACCTTC.

V and J are TRBV2 and TRBJ2-1; D is uncertain. V lost 2 bases and J 8 bases, leaving 19 bases between the germline ends. The CDR3 length is 16 residues. In germline, CDR1 is SNHLY, CDR2 FYNNEI. The CDR3 protein is CASSENAGRFRHEQFF. The CDR3 nucleotides read TGTGCCAGCAGTGAAAATGCAGGACGGTTCCGCCATGAGCAGTTCTTC. The full variable domain, its missing parts supplied by reference TRBV2 and TRBJ2-1, is EPEVTQTPSHQVTQMGQEVILRCVPISNHLYFYWYRQILGQKVEFLVSFYNNEISEKSEIFDDQFSVERPDGSNFTLKIRSTKLEDSAMYFCASSENAGRFRHEQFFGPGTRLTVL.

The chain carries TRBV27 and TRBJ1-1; D unresolved. Germline V gene lookup returns CDR1 MNHEY and CDR2 SMNVEV (reference sequence). V was clipped by 6 bases and J by 6 bases, with 14 bases between them. The CDR3 spans 13 residues. Written as DNA, the CDR3 is TGTGCCAGCAGACTCCTGGGGAGCGCTGAAGCTTTCTTT. Protein: CASRLLGSAEAFF.

The V and J genes are TRBV5-1 and TRBJ2-7, with 8 bases fitting TRBD2. Germline CDR1 is SGHRS and CDR2 is YFSETQ. After removal of 0 bases from V and 3 bases from J, the junction contained 20 bases not matched to a gene. The CDR3 sequence is 20 residues long. CDR3 coding DNA: TGCGCCAGCAGCTTGGTGGTTGGTGCTAGCGGGCTTAGCAAACTCTACGAGCAGTACTTC. It codes for CASSLVVGASGLSKLYEQYF.

The rearrangement joins TRBV10-2 to TRBJ1-1, with 8 bases that match TRBD1. The CDR3 runs 13 residues. The J segment lost 5 bases and the V segment lost 9 bases, leaving 8 bases of the junction unmatched. CDR1 WSHSY and CDR2 SAAADI come from the germline V gene. The CDR3, as DNA: TGCGCCAGTCAGACAGGGGATTGGACTGAAGCTTTCTTT. Amino acid sequence: CASQTGDWTEAFF.

This rearrangement joins TRBV5-1 to TRBJ1-2; unclear D gene. CDR1 and CDR2 from the germline V gene are SGHRS and YFSETQ. Deletions cut 0 bases from V and 2 bases from J, with 8 bases between. The CDR3 covers 14 residues. The CDR3 loop is CASSLVDGNYGYTF. In DNA, the CDR3 is TGCGCCAGCAGCTTGGTTGATGGGAACTATGGCTACACCTTC. The full variable domain, in which reference TRBV5-1 and TRBJ1-2 provide the parts outside the CDR3, is KAGVTQTPRYLIKTRGQQVTLSCSPISGHRSVSWYQQTPGQGLQFLFEYFSETQRNKGNFPGRFSGRQFSNSRSEMNVSTLELGDSALYLCASSLVDGNYGYTFGSGTRLTVV.

The chain has TRBV5-4 and TRBJ2-7; D is undetermined. The germline CDR1 and CDR2 sequences are SGHNT and YYREEE (reference sequence). The V end was cut by 3 bases, the J end by 6 bases, with 10 bases between. The CDR3 runs 12 residues. The CDR3, as DNA: TGTGCCAGCAGCTCATCCACCCTCGAGCAGTACTTC. Protein: CASSSSTLEQYF.

The chain is built from TRBV19 and TRBJ1-2; possible D gene TRBD1, 6 bases. Germline-derived CDR1 and CDR2 are LNHDA and SQIVND (reference sequence). This CDR3 spans 11 amino acids. DNA for the CDR3: TGTGCGACCCGAGGGGGATGGGGCTACACCTTC. Protein product: CATRGGWGYTF.

This sequence joins TRBV11-2 and TRBJ2-1; 8 nucleotides agree with TRBD2. Germline CDR1 reads SGHAT; CDR2 reads FQNNGV. This CDR3 spans 18 amino acids. V was pared by 5 bases and J by 8 bases, with 20 bases of the junction left unmatched. The chain's CDR3 is CASSESHTGTRDTDEQFF. In nucleotides, the CDR3 is TGTGCCAGCAGCGAATCTCATACCGGGACTAGAGACACCGATGAGCAGTTCTTC.

The gene calls are TRBV7-8 and TRBJ1-3; the D gene is possibly TRBD1 (5 bases). V gave up 1 base and J gave up 1 base, with 17 bases separating them. The CDR3 totals 18 residues. Germline CDR1 is SGHVS and CDR2 is FQNEAQ. The CDR3 protein is CASSLVPLWGGSGNTIYF. DNA for the CDR3: TGTGCCAGCAGCTTAGTTCCCCTTTGGGGGGGGTCTGGAAACACCATATATTTT.

The rearrangement links TRBV5-1 to TRBJ2-5, with D uncertain. The J call may be wrong; the DNA end is better matched by TRBJ2-7. CDR3 size: 13 residues. Germline V gives CDR1 SGHRS, CDR2 YFSETQ. DNA of the CDR3: TGCGCCAGCAGCTTGGAAGGGCCCCACGAGCAGTACTTC. It encodes CASSLEGPHEQYF.

This rearrangement joins TRBV15 to TRBJ2-5; 10 nucleotides agree with TRBD1. V dropped 0 bases and J dropped 4; count of bases not matched to a gene: 2. Germline CDR1 LNHNV, CDR2 YYDKDF (reference sequence). This CDR3 spans 15 amino acids. This chain's CDR3 is CATSREGQGRETQYF. In DNA, the CDR3 is TGTGCCACCAGCAGAGAGGGACAGGGGCGAGAGACCCAGTACTTC.

The V and J genes are TRBV6-5 and TRBJ2-2, with D unresolved. The V end was cut by 0 bases, the J end by 7 bases, with 9 bases between. Germline V CDR1 and CDR2: MNHEY, SVGAGI. The length of the CDR3 is 14 residues. The CDR3 here is CASSYSTVRGELFF. The DNA of the CDR3 is TGTGCCAGCAGTTACTCGACTGTGCGCGGGGAGCTGTTTTTT.

V is TRBV27 and J is TRBJ2-1; 12 bases fit TRBD2. Germline loops: CDR1 MNHEY, CDR2 SMNVEV (reference sequence). Trimming at V came to 7 bases and at J to 7 bases, leaving 5 bases not matched to a gene. CDR3 size: 14 residues. The CDR3 here is CASTRTSGVNEQFF. CDR3 coding DNA: TGTGCCAGCACTAGGACTAGCGGGGTAAATGAGCAGTTCTTC.